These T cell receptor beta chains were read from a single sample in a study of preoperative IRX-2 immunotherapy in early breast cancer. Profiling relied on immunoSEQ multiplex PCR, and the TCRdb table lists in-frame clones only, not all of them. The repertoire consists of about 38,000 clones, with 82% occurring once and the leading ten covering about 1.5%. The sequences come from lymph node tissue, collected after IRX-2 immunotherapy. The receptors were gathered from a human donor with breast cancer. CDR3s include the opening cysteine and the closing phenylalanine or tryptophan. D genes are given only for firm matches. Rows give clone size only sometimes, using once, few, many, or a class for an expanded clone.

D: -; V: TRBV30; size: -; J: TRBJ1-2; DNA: TGTGCCTGGAGTGTACAGACGGACAATGGCTACACCTTC; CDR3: CAWSVQTDNGYTF
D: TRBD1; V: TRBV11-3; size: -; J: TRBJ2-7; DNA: TGTGCCAGCAGGCGTACGACAGGGGCTACCTACGAGCAGTACTTC; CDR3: CASRRTTGATYEQYF
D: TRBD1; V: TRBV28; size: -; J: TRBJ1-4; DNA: TGTGCCAGCCGCGAGGGGGCTCAAGGTGGTTATGAAAAACTGTTTTTT; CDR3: CASREGAQGGYEKLFF
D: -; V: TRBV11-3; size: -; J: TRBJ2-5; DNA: TGTGCCAGCAGACCGACAGGCGCGCAAGAGACCCAGTACTTC; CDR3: CASRPTGAQETQYF
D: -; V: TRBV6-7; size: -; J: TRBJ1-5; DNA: TGTGCCAGCAGTCTTACAGGGCTCGCTCAGCCCCAGCATTTT; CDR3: CASSLTGLAQPQHF
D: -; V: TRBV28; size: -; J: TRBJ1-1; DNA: TGTGCCAGCCGACGGGTGGAATACACTGAAGCTTTCTTT; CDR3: CASRRVEYTEAFF
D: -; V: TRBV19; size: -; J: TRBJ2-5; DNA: TGTGCCAGTAGTTTCACTACAGGGAGGGTAGAGACCCAGTACTTC; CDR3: CASSFTTGRVETQYF
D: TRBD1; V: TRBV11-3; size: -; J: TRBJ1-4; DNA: TGTGCCAGCAGCGCGGACAGGGGGAATGAAAAACTGTTTTTT; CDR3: CASSADRGNEKLFF
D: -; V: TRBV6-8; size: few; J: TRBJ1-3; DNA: TGTGCCAGCAGTTACGGCGGGGTCTCTGGAAACACCATATATTTT; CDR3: CASSYGGVSGNTIYF
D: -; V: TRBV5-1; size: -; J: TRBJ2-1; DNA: TGCGCCAGCAGCGAACGGACAAGCAACTACAATGAGCAGTTCTTC; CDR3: CASSERTSNYNEQFF
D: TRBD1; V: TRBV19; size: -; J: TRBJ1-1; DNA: TGTGCCAGTAGAGATAGTCCCGGGACAGAGAACACTGAAGCTTTCTTT; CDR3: CASRDSPGTENTEAFF
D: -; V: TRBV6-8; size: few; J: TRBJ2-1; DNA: TGTGCCAGCAGTCCGGATCCGGGGGCTAACAATGAGCAGTTCTTC; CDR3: CASSPDPGANNEQFF
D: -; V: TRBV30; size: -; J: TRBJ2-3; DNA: TGTGCCTGGAGTCCCGGAGGGGACACAGATACGCAGTATTTT; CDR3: CAWSPGGDTDTQYF
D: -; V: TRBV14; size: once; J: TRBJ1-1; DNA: TGTGCCAGCAGCCTCGGGACCGCCGTCACTGAAGCTTTCTTT; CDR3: CASSLGTAVTEAFF
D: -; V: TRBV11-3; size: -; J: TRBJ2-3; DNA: TGTGCCAGCAGCCCAAGGCAGGGTCCAGATACGCAGTATTTT; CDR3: CASSPRQGPDTQYF
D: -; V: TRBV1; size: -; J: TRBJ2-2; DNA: TGCGCCAGCAGCCTGCCCTCAGAGCGGGGATCGAACACCGGGGAGCTGTTTTTT; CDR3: CASSLPSERGSNTGELFF
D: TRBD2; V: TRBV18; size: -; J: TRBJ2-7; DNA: TGTGCCAGCTCACCAAAAGACCTGAGTACGAGCGGGGGGCGACCCTACGAGCAGTACTTC; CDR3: CASSPKDLSTSGGRPYEQYF
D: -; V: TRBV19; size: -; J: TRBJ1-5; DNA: TGTGCCAGTAGGGCGAGGGCTTTCGAGCCCCAGCATTTT; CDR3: CASRARAFEPQHF